This paragraph reports one T cell receptor (beta chain). The data originate from a study of shared clonotypes between healthy human individuals. Study-level information: With ages of 18 to 49, the donors were a couple of women and three men.

Generated by immunoSEQ multiplex PCR, the TCRdb table keeps only in-frame clones and is missing some. The data hold roughly 530,000 clones, with 90% to 97% observed a single time. This receptor was identified in a woman in her 30s in good health. Material: naive CD4+ T cells sorted from blood. Subset here: CD45RA+ positively selected.

As DNA, the CDR3 is TGCGCCAGCAGCCAAGACCACACAAGGCTAGAGGAAGGCTACACCTTC. Translated, it gives CASSQDHTRLEEGYTF. V gene TRBV4-1 combines with J gene TRBJ1-2; D call uncertain. This CDR3 region has 16 residues. V shed 0 bases and J shed 8 bases, with 19 bases lying between them. CDR1 MGHRA and CDR2 YSYEKL come from the germline V gene.